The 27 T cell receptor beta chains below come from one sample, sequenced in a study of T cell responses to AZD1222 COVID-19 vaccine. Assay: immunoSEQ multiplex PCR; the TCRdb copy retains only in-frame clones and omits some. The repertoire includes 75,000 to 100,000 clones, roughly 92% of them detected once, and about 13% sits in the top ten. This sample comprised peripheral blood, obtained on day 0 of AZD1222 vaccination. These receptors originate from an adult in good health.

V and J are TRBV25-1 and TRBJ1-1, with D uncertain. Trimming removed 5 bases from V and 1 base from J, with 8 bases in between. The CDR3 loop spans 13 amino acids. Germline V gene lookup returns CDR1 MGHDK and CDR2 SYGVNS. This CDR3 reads CASSKVGNTEAFF. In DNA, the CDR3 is TGTGCCAGCAGTAAGGTTGGGAACACTGAAGCTTTCTTT.

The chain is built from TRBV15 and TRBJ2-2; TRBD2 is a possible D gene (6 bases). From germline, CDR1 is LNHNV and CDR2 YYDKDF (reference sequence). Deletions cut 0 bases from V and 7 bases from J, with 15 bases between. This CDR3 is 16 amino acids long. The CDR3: CATSRDRGRMVGELFF. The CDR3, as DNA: TGTGCCACCAGCAGAGATAGAGGGAGGATGGTCGGGGAGCTGTTTTTT.

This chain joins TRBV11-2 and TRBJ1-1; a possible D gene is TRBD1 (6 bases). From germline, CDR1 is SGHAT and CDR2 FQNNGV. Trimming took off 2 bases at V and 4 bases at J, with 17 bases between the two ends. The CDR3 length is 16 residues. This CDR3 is CASSLTAAGGRTEAFF. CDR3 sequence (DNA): TGTGCCAGCAGCTTAACGGCTGCTGGGGGGCGCACTGAAGCTTTCTTT.

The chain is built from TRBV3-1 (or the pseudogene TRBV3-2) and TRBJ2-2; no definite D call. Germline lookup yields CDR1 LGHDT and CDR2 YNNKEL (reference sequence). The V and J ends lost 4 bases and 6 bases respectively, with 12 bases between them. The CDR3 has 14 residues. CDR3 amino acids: CASSRVGTSGELFF. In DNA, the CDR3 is TGTGCCAGCAGCCGAGTAGGAACCTCCGGGGAGCTGTTTTTT.

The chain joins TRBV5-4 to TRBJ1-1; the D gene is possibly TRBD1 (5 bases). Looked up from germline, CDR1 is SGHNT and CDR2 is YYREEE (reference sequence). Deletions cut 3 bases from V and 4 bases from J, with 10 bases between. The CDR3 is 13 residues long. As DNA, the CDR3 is TGTGCCAGCAGCTACCGCGGGGCCACTGAAGCTTTCTTT. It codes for CASSYRGATEAFF. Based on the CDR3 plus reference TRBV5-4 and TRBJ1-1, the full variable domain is ETGVTQSPTHLIKTRGQQVTLRCSSQSGHNTVSWYQQALGQGPQFIFQYYREEENGRGNFPPRFSGLQFPNYSSELNVNALELDDSALYLCASSYRGATEAFFGQGTRLTVV.

The CDR3 coding sequence is TGTGCCAGCAGTTCCGGGCTCATCACCGGGGAGCTGTTTTTT. Its translation is CASSSGLITGELFF. This chain uses TRBV6-5 with TRBJ2-2, with unresolved D. This CDR3 has 14 amino acids. Looked up from germline, CDR1 is MNHEY and CDR2 is SVGAGI. V lost 4 bases and J 4 bases, leaving 10 bases between the germline ends.

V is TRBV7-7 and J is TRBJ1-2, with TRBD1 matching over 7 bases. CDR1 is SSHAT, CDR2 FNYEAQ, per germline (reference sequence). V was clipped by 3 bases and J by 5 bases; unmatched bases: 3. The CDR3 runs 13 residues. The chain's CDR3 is CASSFRGVYGYTF. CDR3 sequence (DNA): TGTGCCAGCAGCTTCAGGGGGGTTTATGGCTACACCTTC.

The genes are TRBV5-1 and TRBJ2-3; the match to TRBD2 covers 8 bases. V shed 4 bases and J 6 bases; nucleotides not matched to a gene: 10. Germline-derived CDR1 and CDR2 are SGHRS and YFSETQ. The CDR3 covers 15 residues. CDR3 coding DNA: TGCGCCAGCAGCCGGCTGTCGGGGGGGCCGGATACGCAGTATTTT. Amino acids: CASSRLSGGPDTQYF.

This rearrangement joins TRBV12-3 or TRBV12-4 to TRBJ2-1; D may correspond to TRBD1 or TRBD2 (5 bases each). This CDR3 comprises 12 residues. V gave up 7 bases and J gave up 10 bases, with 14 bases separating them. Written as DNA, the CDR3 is TGTGCCAGCACAAAAGGGACGCACGAGCAGTTCTTC. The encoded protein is CASTKGTHEQFF.

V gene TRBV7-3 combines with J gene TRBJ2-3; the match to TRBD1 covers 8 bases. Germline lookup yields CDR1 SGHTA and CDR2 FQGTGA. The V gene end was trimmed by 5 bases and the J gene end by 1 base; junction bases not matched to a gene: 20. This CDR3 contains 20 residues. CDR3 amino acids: CASSPGRGPKSFTRTDTQYF. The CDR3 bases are TGTGCCAGCAGCCCCGGCAGGGGGCCAAAATCTTTTACCCGCACAGATACGCAGTATTTT.

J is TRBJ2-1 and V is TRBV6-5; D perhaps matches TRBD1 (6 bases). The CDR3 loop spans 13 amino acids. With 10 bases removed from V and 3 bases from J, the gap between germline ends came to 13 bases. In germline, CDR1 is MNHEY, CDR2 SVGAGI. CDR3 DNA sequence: TGTGCCATAAAAGGACAGATCTACAATGAGCAGTTCTTC. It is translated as CAIKGQIYNEQFF.

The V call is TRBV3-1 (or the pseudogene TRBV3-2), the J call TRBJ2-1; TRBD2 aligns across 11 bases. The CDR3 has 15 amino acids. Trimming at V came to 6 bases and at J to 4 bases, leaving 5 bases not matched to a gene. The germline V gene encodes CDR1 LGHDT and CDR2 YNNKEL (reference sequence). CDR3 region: CASRLTSGTYNEQFF. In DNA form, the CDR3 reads TGTGCCAGCAGGCTGACTAGCGGGACATACAATGAGCAGTTCTTC.

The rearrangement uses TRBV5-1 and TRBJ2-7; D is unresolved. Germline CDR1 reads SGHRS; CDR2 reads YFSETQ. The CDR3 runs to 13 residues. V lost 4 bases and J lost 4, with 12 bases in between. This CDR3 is CASSQEGPYEQYF. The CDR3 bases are TGCGCCAGCAGCCAGGAAGGGCCTTACGAGCAGTACTTC.

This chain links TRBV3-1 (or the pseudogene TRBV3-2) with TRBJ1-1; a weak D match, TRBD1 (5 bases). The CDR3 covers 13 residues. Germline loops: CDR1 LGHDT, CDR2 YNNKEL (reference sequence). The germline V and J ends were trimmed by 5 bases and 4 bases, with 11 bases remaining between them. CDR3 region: CASSSRQGTEAFF. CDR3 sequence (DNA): TGTGCCAGCAGCTCCCGCCAGGGCACTGAAGCTTTCTTT.

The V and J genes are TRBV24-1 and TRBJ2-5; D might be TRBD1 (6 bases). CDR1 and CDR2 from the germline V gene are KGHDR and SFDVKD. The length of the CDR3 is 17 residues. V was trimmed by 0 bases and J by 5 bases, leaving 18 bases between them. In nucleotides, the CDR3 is TGTGCCACCAGTGATTTGGAGGCGAGTAGGGGGTACGAGACCCAGTACTTC. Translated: CATSDLEASRGYETQYF.

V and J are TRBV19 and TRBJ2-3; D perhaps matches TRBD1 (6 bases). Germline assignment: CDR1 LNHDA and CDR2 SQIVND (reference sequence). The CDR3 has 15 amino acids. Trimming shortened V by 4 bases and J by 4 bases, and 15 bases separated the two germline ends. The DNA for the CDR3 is TGTGCCAGTAGTAACAGAAAAAAGGGGGCAGATACGCAGTATTTT. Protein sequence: CASSNRKKGADTQYF. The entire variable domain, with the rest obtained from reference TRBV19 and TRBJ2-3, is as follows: DGGITQSPKYLFRKEGQNVTLSCEQNLNHDAMYWYRQDPGQGLRLIYYSQIVNDFQKGDIAEGYSVSREKKESFPLTVTSAQKNPTAFYLCASSNRKKGADTQYFGPGTRLTVL.

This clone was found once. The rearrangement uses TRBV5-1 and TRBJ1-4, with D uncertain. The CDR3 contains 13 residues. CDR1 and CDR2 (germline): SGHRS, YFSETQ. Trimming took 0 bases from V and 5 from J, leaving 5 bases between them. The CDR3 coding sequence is TGCGCCAGCAGCTTGGCAGAAAATGAAAAACTGTTTTTT. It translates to CASSLAENEKLFF. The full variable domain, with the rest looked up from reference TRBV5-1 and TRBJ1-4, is KAGVTQTPRYLIKTRGQQVTLSCSPISGHRSVSWYQQTPGQGLQFLFEYFSETQRNKGNFPGRFSGRQFSNSRSEMNVSTLELGDSALYLCASSLAENEKLFFGSGTQLSVL.

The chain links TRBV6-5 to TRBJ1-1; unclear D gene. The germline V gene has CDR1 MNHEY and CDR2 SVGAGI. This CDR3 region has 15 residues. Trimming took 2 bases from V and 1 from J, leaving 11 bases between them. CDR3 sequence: CASSYGFGRNTEAFF. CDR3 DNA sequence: TGTGCCAGCAGTTACGGTTTCGGGAGGAACACTGAAGCTTTCTTT.

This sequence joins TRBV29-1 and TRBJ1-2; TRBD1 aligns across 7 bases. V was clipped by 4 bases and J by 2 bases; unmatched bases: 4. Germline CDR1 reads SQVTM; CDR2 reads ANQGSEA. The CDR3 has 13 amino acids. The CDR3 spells CSVGQGRNYGYTF. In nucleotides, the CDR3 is TGCAGCGTTGGACAGGGAAGAAACTATGGCTACACCTTC.

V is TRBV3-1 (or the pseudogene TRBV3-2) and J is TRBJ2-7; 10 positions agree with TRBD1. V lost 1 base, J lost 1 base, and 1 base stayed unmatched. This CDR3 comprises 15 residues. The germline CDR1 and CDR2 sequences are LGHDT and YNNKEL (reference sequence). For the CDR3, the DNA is TGTGCCAGCAGCCAAGGACAGGGGGCGTCCTACGAGCAGTACTTC. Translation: CASSQGQGASYEQYF.

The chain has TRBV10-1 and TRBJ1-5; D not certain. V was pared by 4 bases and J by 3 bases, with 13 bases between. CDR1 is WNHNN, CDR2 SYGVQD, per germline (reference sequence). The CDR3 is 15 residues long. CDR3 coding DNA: TGCGCCAGCAGTGCGAATAGGGTTGACAATCAGCCCCAGCATTTT. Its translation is CASSANRVDNQPQHF.

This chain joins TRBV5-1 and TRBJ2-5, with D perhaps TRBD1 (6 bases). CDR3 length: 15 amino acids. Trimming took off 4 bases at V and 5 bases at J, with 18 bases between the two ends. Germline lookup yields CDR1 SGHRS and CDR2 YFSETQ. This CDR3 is CASSQHSRGAETQYF. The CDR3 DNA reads TGCGCCAGCAGCCAGCACTCCAGGGGCGCGGAGACCCAGTACTTC.

The CDR3 DNA reads as TGTGCCATCAGTGCGAGCGGGAGTGGGACCTACGAGCAGTACTTC. Translating it yields CAISASGSGTYEQYF. The rearrangement joins TRBV10-3 to TRBJ2-7; 8 nucleotides line up with TRBD2. Germline values: CDR1 ENHRY, CDR2 SYGVKD. Trimming took 4 bases from V and 2 from J; bases not matched to a gene: 7. There are 15 residues in the CDR3.

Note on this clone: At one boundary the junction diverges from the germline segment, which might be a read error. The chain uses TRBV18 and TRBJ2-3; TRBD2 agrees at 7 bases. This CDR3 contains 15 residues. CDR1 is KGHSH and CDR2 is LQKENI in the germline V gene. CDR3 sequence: CASTPLADSTDTQYF. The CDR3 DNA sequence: TGTGCCAGCACACCTCTAGCGGATAGCACAGATACGCAGTATTTT. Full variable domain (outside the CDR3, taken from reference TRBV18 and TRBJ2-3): NAGVMQNPRHLVRRRGQEARLRCSPMKGHSHVYWYRQLPEEGLKFMVYLQKENIIDESGMPKERFSAEFPKEGPSILRIQQVVRGDSAAYFCASTPLADSTDTQYFGPGTRLTVL.

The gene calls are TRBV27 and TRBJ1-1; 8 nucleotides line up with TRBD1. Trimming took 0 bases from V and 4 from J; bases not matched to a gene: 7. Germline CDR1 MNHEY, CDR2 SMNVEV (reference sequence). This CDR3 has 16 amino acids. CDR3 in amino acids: CASSLSGRGRRTEAFF. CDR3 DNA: TGTGCCAGCAGTTTATCAGGCAGGGGGCGCCGCACTGAAGCTTTCTTT.

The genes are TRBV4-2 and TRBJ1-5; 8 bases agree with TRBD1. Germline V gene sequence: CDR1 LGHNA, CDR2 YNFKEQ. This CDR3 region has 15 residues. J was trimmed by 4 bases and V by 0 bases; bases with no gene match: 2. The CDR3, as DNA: TGTGCCAGCAGCCAAGAGGACAGGGTTAATCAGCCCCAGCATTTT. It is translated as CASSQEDRVNQPQHF.

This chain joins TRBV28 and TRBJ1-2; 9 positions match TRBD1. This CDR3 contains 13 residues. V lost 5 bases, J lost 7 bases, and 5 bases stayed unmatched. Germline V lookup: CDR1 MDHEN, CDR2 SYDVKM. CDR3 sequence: CASSLQGAFGYTF. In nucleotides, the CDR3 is TGTGCCAGCAGTCTACAGGGGGCGTTTGGCTACACCTTC.